The next 20 T cell receptor beta chains were all read from a single sample in a study of blood T cells in healthy people across ages. Alongside a J-beta primer mix, a sample-barcoded 5' primer served in a second PCR lasting roughly 7 to 12 cycles. One entry per CDR3 protein, called by TCRdb with MiXCR from the 5' RACE reads. The sample lists 1.5 million to 1.9 million distinct CDR3 sequences; about 42% were seen once. Sequences were obtained from blood. These receptors were taken from a woman between 18 and 30 years old in good health.

This clonotype was picked up a small number of times. The genes are TRBV7-2 and TRBJ2-1, with D hard to call. The closer fit of TRBJ2-7 to the DNA end suggests the J call may be wrong. The germline gives CDR1 SGHTA, CDR2 FQGNSA. CDR3 length: 13 amino acids. The CDR3 protein is CASSVDSYNEQYF. CDR3 nucleotide sequence: TGTGCCAGCAGCGTAGACTCCTACAATGAGCAGTACTTC.

This clonotype showed up just a few times. CDR3 sequence reads: CSVRQGPSYNEQFF. In DNA, the CDR3 is TGCAGCGTTAGACAGGGGCCCTCCTACAATGAGCAGTTCTTC. The chain is built from TRBV29-1 and TRBJ2-1; TRBD1 aligns across 8 bases. CDR1 and CDR2 from the germline V gene are SQVTM and ANQGSEA. The CDR3 is 14 amino acids. V was pared by 5 bases and J by 0 bases, with 3 bases of the junction left unmatched.

This rearrangement joins TRBV27 to TRBJ2-7; tentative D call: TRBD1 (6 bases). Between the trimmed V and J ends, which lost 3 bases and 2 bases, there was a span of 17 bases. Germline V gene data show CDR1 as MNHEY and CDR2 as SMNVEV (reference sequence). The CDR3 runs to 16 residues. CDR3 amino acids: CASSLSTGTIAYEQYF. The CDR3 bases are TGTGCCAGCAGTTTGTCGACAGGAACCATAGCCTACGAGCAGTACTTC.

A word on this clonotype: This CDR3 fails to terminate in the conserved phenylalanine or tryptophan, so it likely reflects a read error. The rearrangement links TRBV7-2 to TRBJ2-3, with TRBD2 identical over 12 bases. Unmatched junction bases numbered 11, after V lost 1 base and J lost 0 bases. Germline CDR1 and CDR2: SGHTA and FQGNSA. This CDR3 has 20 amino acids. Written as DNA, the CDR3 is TGTGCCAGCAGCTTAGTCTGGTTCGCTAGCGGGAGGGCTAGCACAGATACGCAGTATTTA. Its translation is CASSLVWFASGRASTDTQYL.

The V call is TRBV29-1, the J call TRBJ2-7, with D perhaps TRBD1 or TRBD2 (5 bases each). Looked up from germline, CDR1 is SQVTM and CDR2 is ANQGSEA. Between the trimmed V and J ends, which lost 4 bases and 3 bases, there was a span of 13 bases. CDR3 length equals 13 residues. Here the CDR3 reads CSVGDGPRYEQYF. CDR3 nucleotide sequence: TGCAGCGTTGGGGACGGACCCCGCTACGAGCAGTACTTC.

The sample holds a few counts of this clonotype. The V and J genes are TRBV4-3 and TRBJ2-3; the D is unclear. The CDR3 extends over 13 amino acids. Germline V lookup: CDR1 LGHNA, CDR2 YSLEER. V shed 4 bases and J shed 4 bases, with 9 bases lying between them. The CDR3 coding sequence is TGCGCCAGCAGCCCCCGGATCGCAGATACGCAGTATTTT. It translates to CASSPRIADTQYF.

This clonotype was detected a few times. This chain connects TRBV27 to TRBJ2-7, with 9 bases fitting TRBD2. CDR1 is MNHEY, CDR2 SMNVEV, per germline (reference sequence). This CDR3 region has 15 residues. J was trimmed by 6 bases and V by 3 bases; bases with no gene match: 9. The CDR3 DNA sequence: TGTGCCAGCAGTTTCGCGGGAGGGCCTCTTCGCGAGCAGTACTTC. Translation gives CASSFAGGPLREQYF.

The sample holds a few counts of this clonotype. The rearrangement links TRBV11-2 to TRBJ2-3; 7 bases fit TRBD2. The CDR3 is made up of 15 amino acids. Germline trimming cut 4 bases from V and 8 bases from J; bases unmatched to any gene: 12. In germline, CDR1 is SGHAT, CDR2 FQNNGV. The DNA for the CDR3 is TGTGCCAGCAGCTCAGCCTCCCTGGGCGGGGGTACGCAGTATTTT. Amino acids: CASSSASLGGGTQYF.

The chain joins TRBV12-3 or TRBV12-4 to TRBJ2-7, with D possibly matching TRBD1 (5 bases). This CDR3 is 14 amino acids long. V lost 6 bases to trimming and J lost 5 bases, with 17 bases between them. CDR3 bases: TGTGCCAGCAGCCCCTTGGGCAGGGTCCACGAGCAGTACTTC. Its translation is CASSPLGRVHEQYF.

The table lists this clonotype with a few counts. This chain uses TRBV9 with TRBJ2-1; D is uncertain. The DNA end is more similar to TRBJ2-7, so the J call may be wrong. Germline-derived CDR1 and CDR2 are SGDLS and YYNGEE. The CDR3 extends over 13 amino acids. Written as DNA, the CDR3 is TGTGCCAGCAGCGTAGCTCAGTACAATGAGCAGTACTTC. Translating it yields CASSVAQYNEQYF.

The chain joins TRBV27 to TRBJ2-2; D ambiguous. In germline, CDR1 is MNHEY, CDR2 SMNVEV (reference sequence). Trimming left V 3 bases short and J 6 bases short, with 8 bases between. The CDR3 covers 13 residues. CDR3 sequence reads: CASSFFSAGELFF. The CDR3, as DNA: TGTGCCAGCAGTTTCTTTTCGGCCGGGGAGCTGTTTTTT.

This clonotype has a handful of counts. The V gene is TRBV6-2 or TRBV6-3, the J gene TRBJ1-2; the D gene is possibly TRBD1 (6 bases). The V gene's germline CDR1 is MNHEY and CDR2 SVGEGT. Trimming pared 6 bases from V and 2 bases from J, leaving 10 bases between. The CDR3 is made up of 13 amino acids. The CDR3 region is CASRPTGNYGYTF. CDR3 DNA sequence: TGTGCCAGCAGGCCCACAGGGAACTATGGCTACACCTTC.

The chain is built from TRBV7-8 and TRBJ2-7; D is uncertain. V shed 1 base and J shed 3 bases, with 10 bases lying between them. The CDR3 length is 14 residues. CDR1 and CDR2 (germline): SGHVS, FQNEAQ. For the CDR3, the DNA is TGTGCCAGCAGCTTAGGGTCCCTAAACTACGAGCAGTACTTC. This gives the protein CASSLGSLNYEQYF.

Concerning this clonotype: An end of the junction does not agree with germline; a read error may underlie this. The chain links TRBV19 to TRBJ1-2; no reliable D call. Germline CDR1 LNHDA, CDR2 SQIVND (reference sequence). The CDR3 is 15 residues long. The CDR3: CDSSIKFGSAYGYTF. The DNA for the CDR3 is TGTGACAGTAGTATTAAATTCGGGAGTGCCTATGGCTACACCTTC.

The chain combines TRBV7-2 with TRBJ1-2; D is undetermined. Deletions cut 3 bases from V and 3 bases from J, with 5 bases between. CDR3 length: 12 residues. Germline V lookup: CDR1 SGHTA, CDR2 FQGNSA. DNA for the CDR3: TGTGCCAGCAGCTTTGAAGACTATGGCTACACCTTC. As protein: CASSFEDYGYTF.

This clonotype was seen only once. The chain uses TRBV12-3 or TRBV12-4 and TRBJ2-4; 10 bases are a match to TRBD2. The V and J ends lost 5 bases and 6 bases, in that order; junction bases with no gene match: 7. CDR3 size: 15 residues. In DNA, the CDR3 is TGTGCCAGCAGTCGAAGCGGGGGGGCTGTAAACATTCAGTACTTC. It translates to CASSRSGGAVNIQYF.

The chain couples TRBV20-1 to TRBJ2-7; the D is unclear. TRBJ2-5 explains the end of the DNA better; the J call may be wrong. In germline, CDR1 is DFQATT, CDR2 SNEGSKA (reference sequence). This CDR3 region has 12 residues. In DNA, the CDR3 is TGCAGTGCTAGTCGAGGAGATCAGACCCAGTACTTC. Translated, it gives CSASRGDQTQYF.

The chain has TRBV27 and TRBJ2-1; D ambiguous. Trimming stripped 4 bases from V and 2 bases from J, with 6 bases between. There are 13 residues in the CDR3. Looked up from germline, CDR1 is MNHEY and CDR2 is SMNVEV (reference sequence). CDR3 DNA sequence: TGTGCCAGCAGTTCAGCGCCCTACAATGAGCAGTTCTTC. It is translated as CASSSAPYNEQFF.

This clonotype has just a few counts. This rearrangement joins TRBV7-2 to TRBJ2-3; D remains ambiguous. CDR3 length equals 16 residues. Germline assignment: CDR1 SGHTA and CDR2 FQGNSA. Between the trimmed V and J ends, which lost 4 bases and 2 bases, there was a span of 16 bases. The DNA for the CDR3 is TGTGCCAGCAGCTACCGCCTAGAGTCTCACACAGATACGCAGTATTTT. This gives the protein CASSYRLESHTDTQYF. The full variable domain, rest sourced from reference TRBV7-2 and TRBJ2-3, is GAGVSQSPSNKVTEKGKDVELRCDPISGHTALYWYRQSLGQGLEFLIYFQGNSAPDKSGLPSDRFSAERTGGSVSTLTIQRTQQEDSAVYLCASSYRLESHTDTQYFGPGTRLTVL.

This clonotype was seen more than once but under ten times. The rearrangement joins TRBV28 to TRBJ2-5; a possible D gene is TRBD2 (6 bases). V was clipped by 5 bases and J by 11 bases, with 12 bases between them. CDR3 length: 11 amino acids. The germline V gene encodes CDR1 MDHEN and CDR2 SYDVKM. The CDR3 nucleotides read TGTGCCAGCAGTCGAATAGCGGAGCAGTACTTC. Translated: CASSRIAEQYF. Full variable domain (rest looked up from reference TRBV28 and TRBJ2-5): DVKVTQSSRYLVKRTGEKVFLECVQDMDHENMFWYRQDPGLGLRLIYFSYDVKMKEKGDIPEGYSVSREKKERFSLILESASTNQTSMYLCASSRIAEQYFGPGTRLLVL.